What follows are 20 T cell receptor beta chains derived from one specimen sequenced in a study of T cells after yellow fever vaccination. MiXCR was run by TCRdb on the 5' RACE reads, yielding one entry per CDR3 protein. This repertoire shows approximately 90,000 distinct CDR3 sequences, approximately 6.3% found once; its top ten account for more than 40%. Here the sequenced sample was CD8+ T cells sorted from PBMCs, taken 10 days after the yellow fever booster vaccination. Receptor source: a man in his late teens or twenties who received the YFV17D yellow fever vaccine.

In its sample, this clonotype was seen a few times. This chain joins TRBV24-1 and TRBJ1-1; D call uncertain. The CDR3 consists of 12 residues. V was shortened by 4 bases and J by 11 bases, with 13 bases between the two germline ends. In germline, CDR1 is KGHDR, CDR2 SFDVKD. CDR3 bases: TGTGCCACCAGTGACTCTTCAGGCTCCGCTTTCTTT. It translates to CATSDSSGSAFF.

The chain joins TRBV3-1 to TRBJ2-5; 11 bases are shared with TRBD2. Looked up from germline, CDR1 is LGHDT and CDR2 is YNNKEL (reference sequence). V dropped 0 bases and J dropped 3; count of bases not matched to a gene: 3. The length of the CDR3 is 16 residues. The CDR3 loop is CASSQDAGLAEETQYF. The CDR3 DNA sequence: TGTGCCAGCAGCCAAGACGCGGGACTAGCGGAAGAGACCCAGTACTTC.

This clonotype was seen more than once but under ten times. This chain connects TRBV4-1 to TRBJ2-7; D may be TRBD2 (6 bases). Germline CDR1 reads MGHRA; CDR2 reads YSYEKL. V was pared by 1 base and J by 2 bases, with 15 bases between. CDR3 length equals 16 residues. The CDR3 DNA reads TGCGCCAGCAGCCAAGGTCCTTGGAGGGGAACCTACGAGCAGTACTTC. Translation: CASSQGPWRGTYEQYF.

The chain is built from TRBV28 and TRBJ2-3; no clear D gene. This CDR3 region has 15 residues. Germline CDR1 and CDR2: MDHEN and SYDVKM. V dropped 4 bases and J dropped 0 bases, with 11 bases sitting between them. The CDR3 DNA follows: TGTGCCAGCAGTTCCAGACCTCCTAGCACAGATACGCAGTATTTT. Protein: CASSSRPPSTDTQYF.

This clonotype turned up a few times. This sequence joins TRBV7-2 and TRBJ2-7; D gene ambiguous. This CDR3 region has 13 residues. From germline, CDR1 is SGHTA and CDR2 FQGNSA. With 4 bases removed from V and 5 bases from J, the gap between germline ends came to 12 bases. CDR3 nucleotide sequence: TGTGCCAGCAGCTCAGTCCCTTCCCACGAGCAGTACGTC. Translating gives CASSSVPSHEQYV.

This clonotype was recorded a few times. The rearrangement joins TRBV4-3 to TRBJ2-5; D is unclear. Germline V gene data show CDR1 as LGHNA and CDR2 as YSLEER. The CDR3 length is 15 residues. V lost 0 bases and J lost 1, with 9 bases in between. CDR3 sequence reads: CASSQDQSAQETQYF. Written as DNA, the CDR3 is TGCGCCAGCAGCCAAGATCAAAGCGCCCAAGAGACCCAGTACTTC.

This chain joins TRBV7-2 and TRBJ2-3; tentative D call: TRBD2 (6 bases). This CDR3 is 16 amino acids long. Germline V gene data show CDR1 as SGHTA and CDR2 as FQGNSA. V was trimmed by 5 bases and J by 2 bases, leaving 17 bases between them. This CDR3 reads CASSPFGGEITDTQYF. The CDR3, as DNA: TGTGCCAGCAGCCCCTTTGGCGGGGAAATCACAGATACGCAGTATTTT. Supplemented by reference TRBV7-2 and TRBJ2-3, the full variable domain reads GAGVSQSPSNKVTEKGKDVELRCDPISGHTALYWYRQSLGQGLEFLIYFQGNSAPDKSGLPSDRFSAERTGGSVSTLTIQRTQQEDSAVYLCASSPFGGEITDTQYFGPGTRLTVL.

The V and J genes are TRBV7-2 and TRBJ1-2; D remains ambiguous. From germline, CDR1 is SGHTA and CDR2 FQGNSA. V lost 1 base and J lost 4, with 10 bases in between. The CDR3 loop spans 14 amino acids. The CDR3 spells CASSLDLAAYGYTF. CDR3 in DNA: TGTGCCAGCAGCTTAGATTTGGCAGCCTATGGCTACACCTTC.

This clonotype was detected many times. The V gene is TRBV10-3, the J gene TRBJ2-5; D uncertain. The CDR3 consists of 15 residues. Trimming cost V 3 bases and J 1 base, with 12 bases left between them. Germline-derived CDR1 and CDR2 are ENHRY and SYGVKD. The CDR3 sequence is CAISELINSQETQYF. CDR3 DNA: TGTGCCATCAGTGAATTGATAAATTCCCAAGAGACCCAGTACTTC.

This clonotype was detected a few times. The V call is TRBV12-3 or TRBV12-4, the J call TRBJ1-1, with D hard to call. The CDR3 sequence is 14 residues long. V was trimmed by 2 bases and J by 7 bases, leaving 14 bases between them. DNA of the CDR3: TGTGCCAGCAGTTTACCAAGGGAATGGAATGAAGCTTTCTTT. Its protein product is CASSLPREWNEAFF.

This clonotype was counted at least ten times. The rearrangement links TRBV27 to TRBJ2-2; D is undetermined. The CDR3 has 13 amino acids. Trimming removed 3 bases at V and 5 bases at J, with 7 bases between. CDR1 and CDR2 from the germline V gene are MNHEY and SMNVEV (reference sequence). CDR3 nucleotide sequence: TGTGCCAGCAGTTTTCGAGATACCGGGGAGCTGTTTTTT. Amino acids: CASSFRDTGELFF.

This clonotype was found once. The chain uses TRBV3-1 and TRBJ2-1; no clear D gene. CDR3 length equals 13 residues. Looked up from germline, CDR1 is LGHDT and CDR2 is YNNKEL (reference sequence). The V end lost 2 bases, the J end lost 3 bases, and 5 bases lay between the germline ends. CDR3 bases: TGTGCCAGCAGCCAACACAACTACAATGAGCAGTTCTTC. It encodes CASSQHNYNEQFF.

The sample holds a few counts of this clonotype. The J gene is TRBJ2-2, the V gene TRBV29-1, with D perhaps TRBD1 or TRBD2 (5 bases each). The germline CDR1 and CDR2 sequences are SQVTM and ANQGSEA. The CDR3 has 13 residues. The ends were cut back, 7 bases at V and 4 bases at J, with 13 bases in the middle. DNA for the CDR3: TGCAGCGCTTGCTGGGGGTCCACCGGGGAGCTGTTTTTT. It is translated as CSACWGSTGELFF.

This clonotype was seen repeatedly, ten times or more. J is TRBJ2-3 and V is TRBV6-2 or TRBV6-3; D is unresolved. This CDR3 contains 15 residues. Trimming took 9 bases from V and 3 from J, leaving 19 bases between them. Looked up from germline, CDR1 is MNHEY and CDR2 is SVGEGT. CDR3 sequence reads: CASHVGSDTTDTQYF. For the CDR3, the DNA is TGTGCCAGTCACGTGGGATCAGACACGACAGATACGCAGTATTTT.

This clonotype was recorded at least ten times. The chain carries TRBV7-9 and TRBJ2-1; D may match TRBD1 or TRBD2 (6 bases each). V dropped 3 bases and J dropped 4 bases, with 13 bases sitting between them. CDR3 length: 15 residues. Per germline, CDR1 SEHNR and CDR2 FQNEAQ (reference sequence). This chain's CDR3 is CASSLEGEGYNEQFF. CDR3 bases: TGTGCCAGCAGCTTGGAGGGGGAAGGGTACAATGAGCAGTTCTTC.

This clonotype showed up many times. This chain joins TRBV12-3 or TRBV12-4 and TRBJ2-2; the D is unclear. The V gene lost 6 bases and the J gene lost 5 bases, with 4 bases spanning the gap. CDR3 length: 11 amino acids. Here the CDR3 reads CASSVTGELFF. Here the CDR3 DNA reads TGTGCCAGCAGCGTTACCGGGGAGCTGTTTTTT.

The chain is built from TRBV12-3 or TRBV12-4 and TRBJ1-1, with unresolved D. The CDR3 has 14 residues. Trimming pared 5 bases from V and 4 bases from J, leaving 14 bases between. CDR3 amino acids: CASSNWPRATEAFF. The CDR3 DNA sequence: TGTGCCAGCAGTAACTGGCCCCGGGCCACTGAAGCTTTCTTT.

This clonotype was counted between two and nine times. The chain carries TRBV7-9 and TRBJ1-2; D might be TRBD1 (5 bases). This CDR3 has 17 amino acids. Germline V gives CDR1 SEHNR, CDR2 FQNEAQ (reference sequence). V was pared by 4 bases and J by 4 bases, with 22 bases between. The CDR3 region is CASSSSPGPPNLYGYTF. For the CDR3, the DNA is TGTGCCAGCAGCTCGTCACCGGGGCCTCCGAATCTCTATGGCTACACCTTC.

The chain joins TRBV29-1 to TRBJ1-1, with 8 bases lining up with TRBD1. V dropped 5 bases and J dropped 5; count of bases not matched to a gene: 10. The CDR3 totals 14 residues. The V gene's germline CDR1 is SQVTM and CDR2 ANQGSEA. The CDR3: CSVFGTTGGTEAFF. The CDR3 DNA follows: TGCAGCGTTTTTGGGACCACAGGGGGGACTGAAGCTTTCTTT.

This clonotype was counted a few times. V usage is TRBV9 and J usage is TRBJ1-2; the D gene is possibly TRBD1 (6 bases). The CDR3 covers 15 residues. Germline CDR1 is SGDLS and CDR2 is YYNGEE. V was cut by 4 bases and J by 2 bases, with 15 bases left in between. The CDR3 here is CASSLSTGWNYGYTF. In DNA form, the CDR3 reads TGTGCCAGCAGCCTATCAACAGGGTGGAACTATGGCTACACCTTC.